The clone carrying this T cell receptor beta chain showed up many times. The time point: newly diagnosed GD, antithyroid drugs for less than 3 months. There was RNA extracted from PBMCs, and the TCR library was made from it. The sample belongs to a study of regulatory T cells in long-lasting Graves disease. CDR1 MGHRA and CDR2 YSYEKL come from the germline V gene. Between the trimmed V and J ends, which lost 0 bases and 3 bases, there was a span of 12 bases. This CDR3 comprises 16 residues. Researchers made TCR beta libraries by using iRepertoire HTBI primers and running Arm-PCR on CDR3 regions. TCRdb re-called the multiplex PCR reads with MiXCR, one entry per CDR3 protein. The data show 400,000 to 450,000 distinct CDR3 sequences, less than 20% seen once. A further study also used this sample, focusing on T cells in Graves' hyperthyroidism and ophthalmopathy.

This TCR came from a woman aged 25 to 45 with Graves disease. Sequencing was performed on peripheral blood mononuclear cells (PBMCs), taken at new diagnosis, from a patient treated with antithyroid drugs. The chain combines TRBV4-1 with TRBJ1-5; D is undetermined. For the CDR3, the DNA is TGCGCCAGCAGCCAAGACGGTGGGGAACTCAATCAGCCCCAGCATTTT. It yields the protein CASSQDGGELNQPQHF.